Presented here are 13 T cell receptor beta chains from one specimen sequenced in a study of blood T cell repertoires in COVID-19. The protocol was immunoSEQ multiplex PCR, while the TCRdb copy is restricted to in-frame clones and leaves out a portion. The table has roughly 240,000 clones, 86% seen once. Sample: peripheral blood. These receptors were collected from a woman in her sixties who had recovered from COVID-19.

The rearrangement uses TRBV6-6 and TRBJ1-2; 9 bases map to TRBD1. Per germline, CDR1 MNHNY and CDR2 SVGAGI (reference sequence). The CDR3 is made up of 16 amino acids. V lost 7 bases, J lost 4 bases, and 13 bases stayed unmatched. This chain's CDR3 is CASTGTGSHSGYGYTF. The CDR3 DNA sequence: TGTGCCAGCACCGGGACAGGGTCACACTCTGGCTATGGCTACACCTTC.

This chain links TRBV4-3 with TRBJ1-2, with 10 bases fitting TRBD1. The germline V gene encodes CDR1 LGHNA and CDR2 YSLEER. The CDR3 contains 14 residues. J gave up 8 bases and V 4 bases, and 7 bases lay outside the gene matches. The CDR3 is CASSRRDRGNGYTF. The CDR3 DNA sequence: TGCGCCAGCAGCCGCAGGGACAGGGGAAACGGCTACACCTTC.

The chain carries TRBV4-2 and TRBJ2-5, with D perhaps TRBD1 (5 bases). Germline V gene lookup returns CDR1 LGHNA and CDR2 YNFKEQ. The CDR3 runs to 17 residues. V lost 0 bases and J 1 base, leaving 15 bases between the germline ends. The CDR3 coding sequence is TGTGCCAGCAGCCAAGATCAAATAAGGGGCTCCCAAGAGACCCAGTACTTC. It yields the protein CASSQDQIRGSQETQYF.

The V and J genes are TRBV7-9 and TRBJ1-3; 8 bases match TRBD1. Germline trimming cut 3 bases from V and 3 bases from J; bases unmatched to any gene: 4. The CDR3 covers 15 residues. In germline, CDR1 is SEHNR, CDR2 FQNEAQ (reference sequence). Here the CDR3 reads CASSFSGGGGNTIYF. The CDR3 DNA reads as TGTGCCAGCAGCTTCTCAGGGGGCGGTGGAAACACCATATATTTT.

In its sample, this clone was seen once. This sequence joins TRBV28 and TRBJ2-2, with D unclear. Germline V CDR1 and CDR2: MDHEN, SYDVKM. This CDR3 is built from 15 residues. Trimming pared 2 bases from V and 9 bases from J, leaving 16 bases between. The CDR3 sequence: CASSLGVSLRRELFF. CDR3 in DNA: TGTGCCAGCAGTTTAGGTGTCAGTTTACGCCGGGAGCTGTTTTTT.

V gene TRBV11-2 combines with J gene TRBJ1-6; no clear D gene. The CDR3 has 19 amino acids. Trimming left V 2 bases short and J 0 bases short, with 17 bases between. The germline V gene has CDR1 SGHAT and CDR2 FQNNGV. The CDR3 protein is CASSLREQPYSSYNSPLHF. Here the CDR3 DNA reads TGTGCCAGCAGCTTACGAGAACAGCCTTATAGCTCCTATAATTCACCCCTCCACTTT.

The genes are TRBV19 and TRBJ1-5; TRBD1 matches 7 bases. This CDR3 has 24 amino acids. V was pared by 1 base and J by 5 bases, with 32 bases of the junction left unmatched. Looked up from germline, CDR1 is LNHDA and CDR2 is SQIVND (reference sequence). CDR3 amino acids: CASSIGLWDLTGQNYPPGDQPQHF. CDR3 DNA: TGTGCCAGTAGTATAGGACTGTGGGATTTAACGGGACAGAACTATCCTCCCGGCGATCAGCCCCAGCATTTT.

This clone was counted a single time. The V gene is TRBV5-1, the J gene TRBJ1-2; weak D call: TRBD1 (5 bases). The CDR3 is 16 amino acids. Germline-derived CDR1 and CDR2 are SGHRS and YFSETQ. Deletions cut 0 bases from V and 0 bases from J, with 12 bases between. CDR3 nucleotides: TGCGCCAGCAGCTTGGAGGGGAGGGGAGCTAACTATGGCTACACCTTC. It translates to CASSLEGRGANYGYTF.

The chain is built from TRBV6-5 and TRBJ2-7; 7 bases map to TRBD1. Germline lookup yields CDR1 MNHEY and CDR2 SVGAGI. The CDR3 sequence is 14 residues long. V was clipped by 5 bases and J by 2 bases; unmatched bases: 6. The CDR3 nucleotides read TGTGCCAGCAGTCGACAGGGCGGAACCTACGAGCAGTACTTC. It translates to CASSRQGGTYEQYF.

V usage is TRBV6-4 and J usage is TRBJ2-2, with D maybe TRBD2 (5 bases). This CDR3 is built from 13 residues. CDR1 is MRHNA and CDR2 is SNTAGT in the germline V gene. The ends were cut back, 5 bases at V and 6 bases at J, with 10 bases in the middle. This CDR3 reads CASSSMGAGELFF. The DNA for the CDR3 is TGTGCCAGCAGTTCGATGGGAGCCGGGGAGCTGTTTTTT.

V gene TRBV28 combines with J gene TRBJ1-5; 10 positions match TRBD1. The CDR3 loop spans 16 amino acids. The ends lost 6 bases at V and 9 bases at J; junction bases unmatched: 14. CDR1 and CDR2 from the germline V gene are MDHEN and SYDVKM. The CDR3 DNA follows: TGTGCCAGCAGCCGCCTGGGGACAGGGGTTTTTAGGCCCCAGCATTTT. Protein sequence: CASSRLGTGVFRPQHF. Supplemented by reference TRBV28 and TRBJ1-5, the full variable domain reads DVKVTQSSRYLVKRTGEKVFLECVQDMDHENMFWYRQDPGLGLRLIYFSYDVKMKEKGDIPEGYSVSREKKERFSLILESASTNQTSMYLCASSRLGTGVFRPQHFGDGTRLSIL.

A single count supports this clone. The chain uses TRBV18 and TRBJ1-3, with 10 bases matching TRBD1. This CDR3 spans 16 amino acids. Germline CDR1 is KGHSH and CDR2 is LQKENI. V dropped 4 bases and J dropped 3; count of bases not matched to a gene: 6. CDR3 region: CASSHDRGQGGNTIYF. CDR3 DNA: TGTGCCAGCTCACATGACAGGGGGCAAGGTGGAAACACCATATATTTT. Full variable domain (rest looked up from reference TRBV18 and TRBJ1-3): NAGVMQNPRHLVRRRGQEARLRCSPMKGHSHVYWYRQLPEEGLKFMVYLQKENIIDESGMPKERFSAEFPKEGPSILRIQQVVRGDSAAYFCASSHDRGQGGNTIYFGEGSWLTVV.

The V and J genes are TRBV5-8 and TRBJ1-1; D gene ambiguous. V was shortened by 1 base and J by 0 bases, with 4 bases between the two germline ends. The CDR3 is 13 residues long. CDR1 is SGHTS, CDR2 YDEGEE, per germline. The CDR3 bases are TGTGCCAGCAGCTTGCAGTTGAACACTGAAGCTTTCTTT. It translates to CASSLQLNTEAFF.